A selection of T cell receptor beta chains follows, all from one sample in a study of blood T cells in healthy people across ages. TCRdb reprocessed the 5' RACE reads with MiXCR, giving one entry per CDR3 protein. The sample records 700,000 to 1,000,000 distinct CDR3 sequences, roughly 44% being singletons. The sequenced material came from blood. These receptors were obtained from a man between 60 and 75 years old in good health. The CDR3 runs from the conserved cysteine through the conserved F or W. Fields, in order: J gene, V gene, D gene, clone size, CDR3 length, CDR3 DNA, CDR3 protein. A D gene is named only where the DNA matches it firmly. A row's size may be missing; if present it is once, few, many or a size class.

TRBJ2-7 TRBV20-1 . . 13 TGCAGTGCTATAATGGGGAGTGCCTACGAGCAGTACTTC CSAIMGSAYEQYF
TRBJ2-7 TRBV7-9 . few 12 TGTGCCAGCAGCGAGGGCCCCTACGAGCAGTACTTC CASSEGPYEQYF
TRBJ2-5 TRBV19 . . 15 TGTGCCAGTAGTATAGTGGGGACGGACCAAGAGACCCAGTACTTC CASSIVGTDQETQYF
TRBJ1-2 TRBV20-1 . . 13 TGCAGTGCTAGCGCGGTAGCTAACTATGGCTACACCTTC CSASAVANYGYTF
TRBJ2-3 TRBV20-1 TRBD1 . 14 TGCGGTGCTAGAGATTTAAGGGGGCAAGATACGCAGTATTTT CGARDLRGQDTQYF
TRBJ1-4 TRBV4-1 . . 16 TGCGCCAGCAGCCAAGATGGGGCGGGCGTTCGTGAAAAACTGTTTTTT CASSQDGAGVREKLFF
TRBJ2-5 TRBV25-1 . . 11 TGTGCCAGCAAAGGGCGAGAGACCCAGTACTTC CASKGRETQYF
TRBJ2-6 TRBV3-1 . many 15 TGTGCCAGCAGCCAAGCCGGCTCTGGGGCCAACGTCCTGACTTTC CASSQAGSGANVLTF
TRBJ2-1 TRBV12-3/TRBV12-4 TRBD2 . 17 TGTGCCAGCAGTTTTGGGGCCGGGGGGGGGACCTACAATGAGCAGTTCTTC CASSFGAGGGTYNEQFF
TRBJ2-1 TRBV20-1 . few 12 TGCGGTGGTTTAGCTTTGAACAATGAGCAGTTCTTC CGGLALNNEQFF
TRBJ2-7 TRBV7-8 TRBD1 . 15 TGTGCCAGCACCCGACAGGGGGCTAGCTCCTACGAGCAGTACTTC CASTRQGASSYEQYF
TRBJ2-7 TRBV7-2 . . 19 TGTGCCAGCAGCCCAAGGGGGCGGGGGGCCCCATTCTCCTACAATGAGCAGTACTTC CASSPRGRGAPFSYNEQYF
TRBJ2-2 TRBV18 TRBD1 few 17 TGTGCCAGCTCACCACCGATGACGGGGACAGGGGCCGGGGAGCTGTTTTTT CASSPPMTGTGAGELFF
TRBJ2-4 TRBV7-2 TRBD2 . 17 TGTGCCAGCAGCTCCGTTCGCCGGCCGGGACTAGCGAACATTCAGTACTTC CASSSVRRPGLANIQYF
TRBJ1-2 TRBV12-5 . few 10 TGTGCTAGTTTTCCCTATGGCTACACCTTC CASFPYGYTF
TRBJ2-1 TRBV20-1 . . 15 TGCAGTGCTAGAGTACACACAGAACCCTACAATGAGCAGTTCTTC CSARVHTEPYNEQFF
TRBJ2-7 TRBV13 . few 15 TGTGCCAGCAGCTTAGAGCCGGCAAAGACCTACGAGCAGTACTTC CASSLEPAKTYEQYF